This entry lists 11 T cell receptor beta chains sequenced from one sample in a study of a mutant IDH1 vaccine in newly diagnosed glioma. Their target antigens are unknown. Sequenced by immunoSEQ multiplex PCR; TCRdb stores in-frame clones only, minus some. Seen here are about 41,000 clones, approximately 92% observed once, and the top ten hold around 1.5%. The time point here: week 35, safety follow-up. Doses of 300 ug of mutant IDH1 20-mer peptide were given with topical imiquimod. The specimen was PBMCs, collected from a glioma patient whose treatment included an IDH1 peptide vaccine. Receptors originate from a man aged 40-55 years with glioma.

This rearrangement joins TRBV7-8 to TRBJ2-1; TRBD2 matches 14 bases. Germline V lookup: CDR1 SGHVS, CDR2 FQNEAQ. Unmatched junction bases numbered 10, after V lost 3 bases and J lost 12 bases. The CDR3 runs to 16 residues. The CDR3 DNA is TGTGCCAGCAGCTTTCGACTAGCGGGAGGGGTAGGTGCGCAGTTCTTC. It specifies CASSFRLAGGVGAQFF.

This clone was detected once. The CDR3 region is CASSVRRTGRGTYNEQFF. DNA of the CDR3: TGTGCCAGCAGCGTACGAAGGACAGGGCGAGGTACCTACAATGAGCAGTTCTTC. The J gene is TRBJ2-1, the V gene TRBV5-6; TRBD1 matches 8 bases. From germline, CDR1 is SGHDT and CDR2 YYEEEE. The length of the CDR3 is 18 residues. The ends lost 4 bases at V and 2 bases at J; junction bases unmatched: 14.

The genes are TRBV4-3 and TRBJ1-5, with D unclear. There are 14 residues in the CDR3. The V end lost 1 base, the J end lost 2 bases, and 6 bases lay between the germline ends. Germline V gene lookup returns CDR1 LGHNA and CDR2 YSLEER. CDR3 nucleotides: TGCGCCAGCAGCCAAGCCACGGGCAATCAGCCCCAGCATTTT. This translates into CASSQATGNQPQHF.

In DNA form, the CDR3 reads TGTGCCAGCAGTCGAGAGGGGGGAGACGAGCAGTTCTTC. Encoded protein: CASSREGGDEQFF. This sequence joins TRBV7-8 and TRBJ2-1; D may match TRBD1 or TRBD2 (6 bases each). Trimming shortened V by 6 bases and J by 10 bases, and 16 bases separated the two germline ends. This CDR3 has 13 residues. Germline loops: CDR1 SGHVS, CDR2 FQNEAQ. The full variable domain, in which reference TRBV7-8 and TRBJ2-1 provide the parts outside the CDR3, is GAGVSQSPRYKVAKRGQDVALRCDPISGHVSLFWYQQALGQGPEFLTYFQNEAQLDKSGLPSDRFFAERPEGSVSTLKIQRTQQEDSAVYLCASSREGGDEQFFGPGTRLTVL.

The chain links TRBV6-5 to TRBJ1-6, with D unclear. V gave up 6 bases and J gave up 7 bases, with 7 bases separating them. The CDR3 consists of 12 residues. Germline V gene sequence: CDR1 MNHEY, CDR2 SVGAGI. CDR3 DNA sequence: TGTGCCAGCAGGGACCCGAATTCACCCCTCCACTTT. Translating gives CASRDPNSPLHF.

The V call is TRBV28, the J call TRBJ2-3, with D possibly called TRBD1 or TRBD2 (7 bases each). V lost 10 bases and J lost 2, with 16 bases in between. The CDR3 is made up of 14 amino acids. Germline lookup yields CDR1 MDHEN and CDR2 SYDVKM. The CDR3 here is CAIQGGGPTDTQYF. CDR3 DNA sequence: TGTGCCATCCAGGGGGGAGGGCCCACAGATACGCAGTATTTT.

V is TRBV6-5 and J is TRBJ1-5; D unclear. The CDR3 contains 15 residues. The germline CDR1 and CDR2 sequences are MNHEY and SVGAGI. V was cut by 4 bases and J by 0 bases, with 10 bases left in between. The CDR3 DNA follows: TGTGCCAGCAGTTCCACGTGGGGTAGCAATCAGCCCCAGCATTTT. It yields the protein CASSSTWGSNQPQHF.

The chain is built from TRBV5-4 and TRBJ1-2, with 11 bases aligning to TRBD1. This CDR3 is built from 14 residues. J gave up 8 bases and V 5 bases, and 8 bases lay outside the gene matches. Germline V gene lookup returns CDR1 SGHNT and CDR2 YYREEE (reference sequence). CDR3 DNA: TGTGCCAGCAGAACGGACAGGGGGCTGTACGGCTACACCTTC. Encoded protein: CASRTDRGLYGYTF.

The rearrangement uses TRBV5-8 and TRBJ2-3; 10 bases fit TRBD2. CDR3 length equals 15 residues. V gave up 4 bases and J gave up 6 bases; unmatched junction bases: 8. Germline CDR1 and CDR2: SGHTS and YDEGEE. The CDR3 sequence: CASSRSGGPGDTQYF. In DNA, the CDR3 is TGTGCCAGCAGCCGTAGCGGGGGGCCCGGCGATACGCAGTATTTT.

The genes are TRBV7-9 and TRBJ2-7; TRBD2 aligns across 8 bases. The junction had 11 bases not matched to a gene; V was cut back by 6 bases and J by 1 base. The CDR3 spans 16 residues. The germline V gene encodes CDR1 SEHNR and CDR2 FQNEAQ (reference sequence). CDR3 in amino acids: CASSPSGGGISYEQYF. CDR3 in DNA: TGTGCCAGCAGTCCCTCGGGAGGGGGTATTTCCTACGAGCAGTACTTC.

V is TRBV21-1 and J is TRBJ1-4. TRBV21-1 is marked as a pseudogene. The CDR3 contains 15 residues. CDR3 protein: CASSFRPRGNEKLFF. The CDR3 DNA follows: TGTGCCAGCAGCTTCCGGCCGCGGGGGAATGAAAAACTGTTTTTT.